One and the same sample provided the 16 T cell receptor beta chains below, sequenced in a study of T cells in Graves' hyperthyroidism and ophthalmopathy. The CDR3 regions of TCR beta were amplified from RNA transcripts. TCR CDR3 underwent first-round RT-PCR with the HTBI primer set. Via MiXCR, TCRdb re-called the multiplex PCR reads, giving one row per CDR3 protein. This table has approximately 600,000 distinct CDR3 sequences, about 14% appearing once. Sequenced input: blood. The receptor source for this set is a woman in her thirties or forties with Graves' ophthalmopathy.

This clonotype has just one count. The chain recombines TRBV29-1 with TRBJ2-7; D remains unclear. There are 12 residues in the CDR3. The germline V and J ends were trimmed by 3 bases and 5 bases, with 11 bases remaining between them. From germline, CDR1 is SQVTM and CDR2 ANQGSEA. CDR3 sequence (DNA): TGCAGCGTTGATCCCCTAGGGAACGAGCAGTACTTC. Residues: CSVDPLGNEQYF.

This rearrangement joins TRBV30 to TRBJ1-3; weak D call: TRBD1 (5 bases). Germline CDR1 GTSNPN, CDR2 SVGIG (reference sequence). The CDR3 sequence is 13 residues long. With 3 bases removed from V and 2 bases from J, the gap between germline ends came to 8 bases. In DNA form, the CDR3 reads TGTGCCTGGAGGTCAGGGACTGGAAACACCATATATTTT. As protein: CAWRSGTGNTIYF.

The table lists this clonotype with many counts. The rearrangement joins TRBV3-1 to TRBJ2-7; 7 bases align to TRBD1. The V gene's germline CDR1 is LGHDT and CDR2 YNNKEL (reference sequence). Unmatched junction bases numbered 12, after V lost 4 bases and J lost 6 bases. This CDR3 is 15 amino acids long. CDR3 sequence (DNA): TGTGCCAGCAGCCTCCGCGGACAGGCTTTACGCGAGCAGTACTTC. Its protein product is CASSLRGQALREQYF.

There are many counts of this clonotype. This rearrangement joins TRBV28 to TRBJ2-7; the match to TRBD2 covers 13 bases. The CDR3 extends over 16 amino acids. Germline CDR1 reads MDHEN; CDR2 reads SYDVKM. Germline trimming cut 2 bases from V and 7 bases from J; bases unmatched to any gene: 8. DNA for the CDR3: TGTGCCAGCAGTTTAATCGGGACTAGCGGGAAAAAAGAGCAGTACTTC. The encoded protein is CASSLIGTSGKKEQYF. Based on the CDR3 plus reference TRBV28 and TRBJ2-7, the full variable domain is DVKVTQSSRYLVKRTGEKVFLECVQDMDHENMFWYRQDPGLGLRLIYFSYDVKMKEKGDIPEGYSVSREKKERFSLILESASTNQTSMYLCASSLIGTSGKKEQYFGPGTRLTVT.

V is TRBV3-1 and J is TRBJ2-5; TRBD2 matches 10 bases. The germline CDR1 and CDR2 sequences are LGHDT and YNNKEL (reference sequence). The CDR3 contains 17 residues. Germline trimming cut 1 base from V and 5 bases from J; bases unmatched to any gene: 10. This CDR3 reads CASSQGPPSGRGETQYF. The CDR3 DNA reads TGTGCCAGCAGCCAAGGCCCCCCTAGCGGGAGAGGCGAGACCCAGTACTTC.

This clonotype was picked up many times. The rearrangement joins TRBV27 to TRBJ1-5; the D is unclear. V dropped 6 bases and J dropped 5 bases, with 8 bases sitting between them. The length of the CDR3 is 12 residues. Per germline, CDR1 MNHEY and CDR2 SMNVEV (reference sequence). CDR3 DNA sequence: TGTGCCAGCAGCCACGCACATCAGCCCCAGCATTTT. This gives the protein CASSHAHQPQHF.

This clonotype showed up many times. The chain employs TRBV6-2 or TRBV6-3 and TRBJ2-7; D gene uncertain. This CDR3 is built from 17 residues. Trimming removed 0 bases at V and 3 bases at J, with 18 bases between. Germline lookup yields CDR1 MNHEY and CDR2 SVGEGT. The CDR3 loop is CASSYSTESTDFYEQYF. The CDR3 coding sequence is TGTGCCAGCAGTTACTCCACAGAGTCGACGGATTTCTACGAGCAGTACTTC.

This chain links TRBV3-1 with TRBJ2-7, with D unresolved. CDR1 is LGHDT and CDR2 is YNNKEL in the germline V gene (reference sequence). The CDR3 contains 13 residues. V lost 4 bases to trimming and J lost 4 bases, with 11 bases between them. In DNA form, the CDR3 reads TGTGCCAGCAGCCTCAACCCCTTATACGAGCAGTACTTC. Its translation is CASSLNPLYEQYF.

This clonotype was detected ten times or more. V and J are TRBV29-1 and TRBJ2-2, with D maybe TRBD1 (6 bases). With 5 bases removed from V and 5 bases from J, the gap between germline ends came to 21 bases. This CDR3 region has 16 residues. Germline V gives CDR1 SQVTM, CDR2 ANQGSEA. Here the CDR3 reads CSVRTDPRTGTGELFF. In DNA form, the CDR3 reads TGCAGCGTTAGGACGGACCCACGAACAGGGACCGGGGAGCTGTTTTTT.

This clonotype was recorded at least ten times. The chain uses TRBV12-3 or TRBV12-4 and TRBJ1-1, with D hard to call. The CDR3 covers 14 residues. Trimming took off 3 bases at V and 1 base at J, with 9 bases between the two ends. CDR3 amino acids: CASSFRLGNTEAFF. The CDR3 DNA follows: TGTGCCAGCAGTTTTCGATTAGGGAACACTGAAGCTTTCTTT.

Ten or more counts support this clonotype. The chain combines TRBV5-1 with TRBJ2-7; D is possibly TRBD2 (5 bases). V was trimmed by 4 bases and J by 3 bases, leaving 11 bases between them. The CDR3 is made up of 13 amino acids. Germline loops: CDR1 SGHRS, CDR2 YFSETQ. CDR3 residues: CASSPGSDYEQYF. The CDR3 DNA reads TGCGCCAGCAGCCCGGGGTCAGACTACGAGCAGTACTTC.

This clonotype was seen at least ten times. The chain is built from TRBV28 and TRBJ1-2, with a tentative D call TRBD1 (5 bases). The CDR3 loop spans 15 amino acids. V lost 6 bases and J 7 bases, leaving 21 bases between the germline ends. Germline CDR1 is MDHEN and CDR2 is SYDVKM. The CDR3 reads CASSSLEAGLPGYTF. DNA of the CDR3: TGTGCCAGCAGCTCCCTCGAAGCAGGGCTTCCTGGCTACACCTTC.

Many counts were recorded for this clonotype. V usage is TRBV20-1 and J usage is TRBJ2-2; D gene uncertain. V lost 1 base and J lost 1, with 7 bases in between. Germline-derived CDR1 and CDR2 are DFQATT and SNEGSKA (reference sequence). The CDR3 runs 14 residues. CDR3 DNA: TGCAGTGCTAGAGGGCAAATGAACACCGGGGAGCTGTTTTTT. Its protein is CSARGQMNTGELFF.

The sample holds many counts of this clonotype. This chain links TRBV6-1 with TRBJ1-5; weak D call: TRBD1 (5 bases). V was pared by 6 bases and J by 7 bases, with 13 bases between. This CDR3 is built from 13 residues. The germline gives CDR1 MNHNS, CDR2 SASEGT. This CDR3 is CASSLVKGQPQHF. CDR3 nucleotides: TGTGCCAGCAGCCTTGTGAAGGGGCAGCCCCAGCATTTT.

This clonotype was seen a handful of times. This chain uses TRBV28 with TRBJ1-3, with 7 positions matching TRBD1. The V gene's germline CDR1 is MDHEN and CDR2 SYDVKM. The CDR3 spans 15 residues. The V gene end was trimmed by 0 bases and the J gene end by 8 bases; junction bases not matched to a gene: 7. CDR3 nucleotides: TGTGCCAGCAGTTTATGGACAGGGCCCCCGGACACCATATATTTT. Translation gives CASSLWTGPPDTIYF.

This clonotype was counted at least ten times. The rearrangement uses TRBV6-1 and TRBJ2-7; D might be TRBD1 (6 bases). V dropped 0 bases and J dropped 0 bases, with 9 bases sitting between them. The length of the CDR3 is 15 residues. Germline values: CDR1 MNHNS, CDR2 SASEGT. CDR3 amino acids: CASSEATGFSYEQYF. In nucleotides, the CDR3 is TGTGCCAGCAGTGAAGCAACAGGGTTCTCCTACGAGCAGTACTTC.